These 24 T cell receptor beta chains came from one sample sequenced in a study of blood T cell repertoires in COVID-19. Method: immunoSEQ multiplex PCR; TCRdb's copy keeps in-frame clones and lacks some. The data show some 230,000 clones, approximately 85% seen once. The material sequenced was peripheral blood. Receptors originate from a man aged 40-49 years with acute or convalescent COVID-19.

The chain employs TRBV7-3 and TRBJ2-1; tentative D call: TRBD2 (5 bases). The germline gives CDR1 SGHTA, CDR2 FQGTGA. This CDR3 is 13 amino acids long. The ends were cut back, 2 bases at V and 9 bases at J, with 11 bases in the middle. The CDR3 nucleotides are TGTGCCAGCAGCTTAGGCCTAGCCGGTGAGCAGTTCTTC. Its translation is CASSLGLAGEQFF.

The CDR3 protein is CASSYGGGAADTGELFF. CDR3 in DNA: TGTGCCAGCAGTTACGGCGGGGGGGCGGCGGACACCGGGGAGCTGTTTTTT. The chain is built from TRBV6-2 or TRBV6-3 and TRBJ2-2, with 9 bases aligning to TRBD2. The V gene end was trimmed by 2 bases and the J gene end by 3 bases; junction bases not matched to a gene: 7. There are 17 residues in the CDR3. From germline, CDR1 is MNHEY and CDR2 SVGEGT.

The chain recombines TRBV7-6 with TRBJ2-5, with TRBD1 matching 8 bases. CDR3 length: 16 residues. V lost 1 base, J lost 2 bases, and 6 bases stayed unmatched. Germline-derived CDR1 and CDR2 are SGHVS and FNYEAQ. The CDR3 protein is CASSLVGTGLQETQYF. The DNA for the CDR3 is TGTGCCAGCAGCTTAGTCGGGACAGGCCTACAAGAGACCCAGTACTTC.

This chain connects TRBV19 to TRBJ2-2; no reliable D call. The CDR3 loop spans 13 amino acids. Trimming pared 7 bases from V and 5 bases from J, leaving 11 bases between. CDR1 is LNHDA, CDR2 SQIVND, per germline (reference sequence). The CDR3 spells CASMGPLTGELFF. The CDR3 DNA reads as TGTGCCAGTATGGGCCCCTTAACCGGGGAGCTGTTTTTT.

V gene TRBV11-2 combines with J gene TRBJ1-2; D is ambiguous. The CDR3 spans 15 residues. Per the germline V gene, CDR1 is SGHAT and CDR2 is FQNNGV. V was shortened by 8 bases and J by 8 bases, with 24 bases between the two germline ends. CDR3 region: CASSATFSGIDGYTF. DNA of the CDR3: TGTGCCAGCTCCGCCACTTTCTCGGGGATCGACGGCTACACCTTC.

The chain uses TRBV24-1 and TRBJ1-2; maybe TRBD1 (6 bases). V lost 6 bases, J lost 4 bases, and 8 bases lay in between. Germline CDR1 and CDR2: KGHDR and SFDVKD. CDR3 length: 12 residues. CDR3 residues: CATSPDSYGYTF. The CDR3 region has the DNA TGTGCCACCAGTCCGGACAGCTATGGCTACACCTTC.

The gene calls are TRBV12-3 or TRBV12-4 and TRBJ1-1; D might be TRBD1 (5 bases). This CDR3 spans 13 amino acids. The V gene lost 5 bases and the J gene lost 3 bases, with 10 bases spanning the gap. CDR3 residues: CASSPEGYTEAFF. CDR3 nucleotides: TGTGCCAGCAGTCCGGAGGGGTACACTGAAGCTTTCTTT.

A note on this clone: Compared with germline, one end of the junction differs, possibly owing to a read error. This chain joins TRBV6-5 and TRBJ1-6, with D tentatively TRBD1 (6 bases). The CDR3 is 14 residues long. The germline V gene has CDR1 MNHEY and CDR2 SVGAGI. CDR3 region: CATSISGGNSPLHF. CDR3 DNA: TGTGCCACCAGTATTTCTGGGGGCAATTCACCCCTCCACTTT.

In this sample, this clone turned up once. The chain carries TRBV6-6 and TRBJ2-7; TRBD1 is a possible D gene (6 bases). Germline-derived CDR1 and CDR2 are MNHNY and SVGAGI (reference sequence). V lost 2 bases, J lost 0 bases, and 14 bases lay in between. The CDR3 consists of 16 residues. The CDR3 sequence: CASSYTLGDNSYEQYF. Written as DNA, the CDR3 is TGTGCCAGCAGTTACACTCTAGGGGACAACTCCTACGAGCAGTACTTC.

This clone was seen more than once but under ten times. The chain couples TRBV7-6 to TRBJ1-1; D unresolved. Germline CDR1 SGHVS, CDR2 FNYEAQ. V lost 4 bases to trimming and J lost 1 base, with 16 bases between them. This CDR3 region has 16 residues. This chain's CDR3 is CASSSHEEAANTEAFF. CDR3 sequence (DNA): TGTGCCAGCAGCTCCCATGAGGAGGCCGCGAACACTGAAGCTTTCTTT.

This chain links TRBV30 with TRBJ1-6; D is perhaps TRBD1 (5 bases). The CDR3 totals 17 residues. V was shortened by 5 bases and J by 0 bases, with 17 bases between the two germline ends. Germline values: CDR1 GTSNPN, CDR2 SVGIG (reference sequence). Here the CDR3 reads CAWGTWGGSSYNSPLHF. The CDR3 region has the DNA TGTGCCTGGGGGACCTGGGGGGGGAGCTCCTATAATTCACCCCTCCACTTT.

The chain is built from TRBV2 and TRBJ1-2, with unresolved D. CDR1 SNHLY and CDR2 FYNNEI come from the germline V gene. V dropped 6 bases and J dropped 2 bases, with 10 bases sitting between them. The CDR3 spans 13 residues. The CDR3 protein is CASSLQINYGYTF. CDR3 DNA sequence: TGTGCCAGCAGCTTACAGATAAACTATGGCTACACCTTC.

The chain uses TRBV7-2 and TRBJ2-5; 7 bases fit TRBD1. After removal of 4 bases from V and 5 bases from J, the junction contained 4 bases not matched to a gene. This CDR3 contains 13 residues. Germline assignment: CDR1 SGHTA and CDR2 FQGNSA. The CDR3 loop reads CASSSGTDETQYF. The CDR3 nucleotides are TGTGCCAGCAGCTCCGGGACAGATGAGACCCAGTACTTC.

The chain combines TRBV28 with TRBJ1-3; maybe TRBD1 (5 bases). This CDR3 is built from 16 residues. Germline lookup yields CDR1 MDHEN and CDR2 SYDVKM. Trimming cost V 6 bases and J 0 bases, with 15 bases left between them. This chain's CDR3 is CASSPSGKRSGNTIYF. CDR3 nucleotides: TGTGCCAGCAGCCCATCAGGGAAACGCTCTGGAAACACCATATATTTT.

This clone was seen a few times. The chain combines TRBV4-2 with TRBJ2-7; 8 bases match TRBD1. V was pared by 3 bases and J by 3 bases, with 4 bases of the junction left unmatched. The CDR3 has 14 amino acids. Germline CDR1 and CDR2: LGHNA and YNFKEQ. The CDR3: CASSQATGGYEQYF. The CDR3 region has the DNA TGTGCCAGCAGCCAGGCTACAGGGGGCTACGAGCAGTACTTC.

The chain has TRBV7-3 and TRBJ2-1, with 7 bases identical to TRBD1. Trimming removed 2 bases from V and 6 bases from J; junction bases left unmatched: 7. This CDR3 has 15 amino acids. Germline V gene data show CDR1 as SGHTA and CDR2 as FQGTGA. The DNA of the CDR3 is TGTGCCAGCAGCTTAGTAGAGGGGGCGGGCAATGAGCAGTTCTTC. This translates into CASSLVEGAGNEQFF.

The V call is TRBV24-1, the J call TRBJ2-5; 8 bases are shared with TRBD1. V shed 4 bases and J 5 bases; nucleotides not matched to a gene: 11. The germline V gene has CDR1 KGHDR and CDR2 SFDVKD. This CDR3 is built from 16 residues. CDR3 sequence reads: CATSDPGQGWGETQYF. DNA for the CDR3: TGTGCCACCAGTGACCCCGGACAGGGTTGGGGGGAGACCCAGTACTTC.

V gene TRBV29-1 combines with J gene TRBJ1-1; 8 nucleotides agree with TRBD1. Looked up from germline, CDR1 is SQVTM and CDR2 is ANQGSEA. The CDR3 runs 13 residues. V shed 3 bases and J 5 bases; nucleotides not matched to a gene: 5. The CDR3, as DNA: TGCAGCGTTGATAACAGGGGGTGGACTGAAGCTTTCTTT. This codes for CSVDNRGWTEAFF.

The chain uses TRBV7-2 and TRBJ2-7; maybe TRBD1 (6 bases). Germline V lookup: CDR1 SGHTA, CDR2 FQGNSA. V lost 5 bases and J lost 3, with 11 bases in between. The CDR3 spans 13 residues. The CDR3 spells CASSPTTGYEQYF. DNA of the CDR3: TGTGCCAGCAGCCCAACGACAGGCTACGAGCAGTACTTC.

The rearrangement uses TRBV9 and TRBJ2-4; D perhaps matches TRBD2 (6 bases). Germline V CDR1 and CDR2: SGDLS, YYNGEE. With 4 bases removed from V and 1 base from J, the gap between germline ends came to 9 bases. CDR3 length: 14 residues. The CDR3 region has the DNA TGTGCCAGCAGCCCTCGGGGGGCCAAAAACATTCAGTACTTC. This sequence encodes CASSPRGAKNIQYF.

The chain combines TRBV18 with TRBJ2-5; TRBD1 agrees at 11 bases. CDR3 size: 22 residues. The germline V gene encodes CDR1 KGHSH and CDR2 LQKENI. The trim removed 4 bases at V and 2 bases at J, leaving 24 bases unmatched. The CDR3 loop reads CASSRSGTGGMRANGLQETQYF. The CDR3 region has the DNA TGTGCCAGCTCACGATCCGGGACAGGGGGAATGCGGGCAAACGGCTTACAAGAGACCCAGTACTTC.

The count of this clone is one. The rearrangement uses TRBV10-3 and TRBJ1-4, with a possible D match to TRBD1 (6 bases). The CDR3 is 14 residues long. V lost 10 bases to trimming and J lost 5 bases, with 17 bases between them. Germline V gives CDR1 ENHRY, CDR2 SYGVKD. The CDR3 bases are TGTGCCAGCAGGCAGGGGACCGAGAATGAAAAACTGTTTTTT. Its translation: CASRQGTENEKLFF.

This chain uses TRBV12-5 with TRBJ2-5, with 9 bases aligning to TRBD2. Germline V gene lookup returns CDR1 LGHNT and CDR2 FRNRAP. The CDR3 contains 16 residues. V lost 3 bases, J lost 7 bases, and 12 bases stayed unmatched. This chain's CDR3 is CASGFFGGGGQRTQYF. The DNA of the CDR3 is TGTGCTAGTGGTTTTTTCGGCGGGGGGGGACAGAGGACCCAGTACTTC.

As DNA, the CDR3 is TGTGCCAGCCATTTCGGTGGAGGGTTGGGGACGGCTACCTATGGCTACACCTTC. It codes for CASHFGGGLGTATYGYTF. The chain joins TRBV5-4 to TRBJ1-2; tentative D call: TRBD1 (5 bases). Looked up from germline, CDR1 is SGHNT and CDR2 is YYREEE (reference sequence). This CDR3 is built from 18 residues. The ends were cut back, 7 bases at V and 4 bases at J, with 29 bases in the middle. Variable domain in full (rest from reference TRBV5-4 and TRBJ1-2): ETGVTQSPTHLIKTRGQQVTLRCSSQSGHNTVSWYQQALGQGPQFIFQYYREEENGRGNFPPRFSGLQFPNYSSELNVNALELDDSALYLCASHFGGGLGTATYGYTFGSGTRLTVV.